This TCR beta chain was captured by sequencing in a study of OX40 agonist ivuxolimab in advanced cancers. The CDR3 contains 14 residues. V shed 4 bases, J shed 2 bases, and the junction held 3 bases outside the gene matches. CDR1 is WSHSY, CDR2 SAAADI, per germline. This table comes from immunoSEQ multiplex PCR, and its TCRdb copy is limited to in-frame clones, with some not included. The sample lists approximately 69,000 clones; 94% were seen once. J is TRBJ2-3 and V is TRBV10-2; 7 bases line up with TRBD2. This TCR was recovered from an adult with an advanced solid tumor such as melanoma, head and neck, liver or kidney cancer. Source: CD4+ or CD8+ T cells sorted from blood, taken in a trial of the OX40 agonist ivuxolimab. The chain's CDR3 is CASSGSGITDTQYF. CDR3 coding DNA: TGCGCCAGCAGTGGGAGCGGGATCACAGATACGCAGTATTTT.